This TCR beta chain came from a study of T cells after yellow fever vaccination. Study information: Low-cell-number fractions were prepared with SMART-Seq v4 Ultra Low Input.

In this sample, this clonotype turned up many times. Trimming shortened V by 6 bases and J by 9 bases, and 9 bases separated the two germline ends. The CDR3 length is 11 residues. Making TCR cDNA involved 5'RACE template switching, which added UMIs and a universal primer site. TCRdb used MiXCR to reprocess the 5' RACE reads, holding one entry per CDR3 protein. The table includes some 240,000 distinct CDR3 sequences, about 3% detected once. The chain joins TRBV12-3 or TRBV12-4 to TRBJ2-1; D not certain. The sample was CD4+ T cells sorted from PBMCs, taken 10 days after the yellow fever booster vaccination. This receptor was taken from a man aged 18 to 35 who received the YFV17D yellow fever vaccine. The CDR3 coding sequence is TGTGCCAGCAGCACCCAGACTGAGCAGTTCTTC. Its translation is CASSTQTEQFF.